This record looks at one T cell receptor beta chain sequence and its context. A much larger clone lies a single base off, so this may be a read error. This sample was included in a study of T cells in Graves' hyperthyroidism and ophthalmopathy. V was cut by 7 bases and J by 7 bases, with 16 bases left in between. Germline CDR1 and CDR2: SNHLY and FYNNEI. CDR3 length equals 13 residues. Researchers took RNA transcripts and amplified the TCR beta CDR3 regions from them. First-round RT-PCR of the TCR CDR3 relied on the HTBI primer set. Via MiXCR, TCRdb re-called the multiplex PCR reads, giving one row per CDR3 protein. The sample lists about 660,000 distinct CDR3 sequences, just under 45% seen once, with less than 9% in the top ten.

The receptor comes from an adult man with Graves' disease, either hyperthyroidism or ophthalmopathy (not recorded which). J is TRBJ1-1 and V is TRBV2; perhaps TRBD1 as D (6 bases). The sequenced sample consisted of peripheral blood or thyroid tissue (not recorded which). For the CDR3, the DNA is TGTGCCAGCAAGGCGGGGGCGGCCGGTGAAGCTTTCTTT. Translation: CASKAGAAGEAFF. The whole variable domain, filled in from reference TRBV2 and TRBJ1-1, reads EPEVTQTPSHQVTQMGQEVILRCVPISNHLYFYWYRQILGQKVEFLVSFYNNEISEKSEIFDDQFSVERPDGSNFTLKIRSTKLEDSAMYFCASKAGAAGEAFFGQGTRLTVV.